The sequence of this T cell receptor beta chain was determined in a study of graft-versus-host responses after intestinal transplantation. Data came from immunoSEQ multiplex PCR; TCRdb stores just in-frame clones and leaves some out. The data contain under 75,000 clones, around 86% of them singletons. Per germline, CDR1 SGHTA and CDR2 FQGNSA. V was clipped by 5 bases and J by 6 bases, with 8 bases between them. The length of the CDR3 is 11 residues. Intraepithelial lymphocytes and lamina propria lymphocytes were released through processing of graft tissue. The chain joins TRBV7-2 to TRBJ2-7; D uncertain. The clonotype originates from a human patient who received an intestinal transplant, so some T cells may come from the graft donor. The source was ileum tissue, collected around 350 days after transplant. CDR3 residues: CASSHSLEQYF. The CDR3 DNA follows: TGTGCCAGCAGCCACAGCCTCGAGCAGTACTTC.